This TCR beta chain was observed in a study of T cells in Graves' hyperthyroidism and ophthalmopathy. Subjects aged 18 to 65 presented with newly diagnosed hyperthyroidism of less than 2 months' duration. The study left out patients who had uncontrolled infection, other autoimmune disease, pregnancy or lactation. Amplified regions were TCR beta CDR3 sequences from RNA transcripts. The HTBI primer set served for first-round RT-PCR of the TCR CDR3. TCRdb itself ran the multiplex PCR reads through MiXCR, one entry per CDR3 protein. The sample shows 300,000 to 450,000 distinct CDR3 sequences, around 16% of them seen only once. Findings of the study overall: A 13 V-J model separated ophthalmopathy from stable hyperthyroidism. In blood, most of the thyroid clonotypes expanded above 0.001 were also present.

With regard to this clonotype: Its antigen is not identified. This could be a read error, since a much larger clone is one nucleotide away.

There are 12 residues in the CDR3. The germline V gene encodes CDR1 LGHDT and CDR2 YNNKEL (reference sequence). Sequencing used blood. The receptor was derived from a woman aged 18-29 years with Graves' hyperthyroidism that later progressed to Graves' ophthalmopathy. V usage is TRBV3-1 and J usage is TRBJ2-7; tentatively, D is TRBD1 (6 bases). In nucleotides, the CDR3 is TGTACCAGCAGCCAAGTGGACAGCGAGCAGTACTTC. Translated: CTSSQVDSEQYF.